This is a list of T cell receptor beta chains from one sample in a study of blood T cell repertoires in COVID-19. Sequencing was performed with immunoSEQ multiplex PCR; in TCRdb, only in-frame clones are kept and a portion is missing. The sample includes about 480,000 clones, roughly 90% seen only once; the top ten take about 2%. Material for sequencing was PBMCs or T cells enriched from blood (not recorded which). Source of these receptors: a woman aged 40-49 years who had recovered from COVID-19. CDR3s include the opening cysteine and the closing phenylalanine or tryptophan. Each record gives: J gene, V gene, clone size, D gene, CDR3 protein, CDR3 DNA. The D gene is left open where the match is weak. A row's size may be missing; if present it is once, few, many or a size class.

TRBJ2-7	TRBV5-4	-	TRBD1	CASSLGQGLYEQYF	TGTGCCAGCAGCTTGGGACAGGGCTTGTACGAGCAGTACTTC
TRBJ2-1	TRBV7-2	-	-	CASIPGFGRVHFF	TGTGCCAGCATCCCGGGGTTCGGGAGAGTTCACTTCTTC
TRBJ2-1	TRBV19	-	TRBD2	CASSPGLAGVMKFF	TGTGCCAGTAGTCCGGGACTAGCGGGAGTGATGAAGTTCTTC
TRBJ2-2	TRBV4-1	once	-	CASSQVSDSTGELFF	TGCGCCAGCAGCCAAGTGTCCGACAGCACCGGGGAGCTGTTTTTT
TRBJ2-7	TRBV9	-	-	CASSAYYSNEQYF	TGTGCCAGCAGCGCCTACTACTCCAACGAGCAGTACTTC
TRBJ2-1	TRBV11-2	-	TRBD2	CASSLRYNSGGNEQFF	TGTGCCAGCAGCTTAAGGTATAATAGCGGGGGTAATGAGCAGTTCTTC
TRBJ2-3	TRBV27	-	-	CASSLVRSTDTQYF	TGTGCCAGCAGTTTAGTTCGGAGCACAGATACGCAGTATTTT
TRBJ1-2	TRBV19	-	TRBD1	CASSMGWDSKRYGYTF	TGTGCCAGTAGTATGGGGTGGGACAGTAAAAGGTATGGCTACACCTTC
TRBJ1-1	TRBV4-1	few	-	CASRGPLRGTEAFF	TGCGCCAGCAGAGGGCCACTGAGGGGGACTGAAGCTTTCTTT
TRBJ2-5	TRBV16	-	TRBD2	CASSQGALAGEETQYF	TGTGCCAGCAGCCAAGGGGCGCTAGCGGGAGAAGAGACCCAGTACTTC
TRBJ1-2	TRBV9	-	TRBD1	CASSVDTGGSDYGYTF	TGTGCCAGCAGCGTAGATACAGGGGGATCTGACTATGGCTACACCTTC
TRBJ1-2	TRBV15	once	-	CATSSMPLRTTSDYGYTF	TGTGCCACCAGCTCCATGCCCCTAAGGACTACGTCGGACTATGGCTACACCTTC
TRBJ1-6	TRBV24-1	-	TRBD1	CATSDSTGNSPLHF	TGTGCCACCAGTGATTCGACAGGGAATTCACCCCTCCACTTT
TRBJ2-7	TRBV19	-	-	CASSIRSWGPYEQYF	TGTGCCAGTAGTATTCGGTCATGGGGCCCCTACGAGCAGTACTTC
TRBJ2-7	TRBV9	-	-	CASSVGGTLYEQYF	TGTGCCAGCAGCGTAGGAGGGACACTCTACGAGCAGTACTTC
TRBJ1-5	TRBV6-5	-	-	CASSSGLNQPQHF	TGTGCCAGCAGTTCTGGACTGAATCAGCCCCAGCATTTT
TRBJ1-5	TRBV18	-	TRBD1	CASSPLGTVTQPQHF	TGTGCCAGCTCACCTCTGGGGACAGTTACTCAGCCCCAGCATTTT
TRBJ1-1	TRBV5-6	few	TRBD1	CASSWGTDEAFF	TGTGCCAGCAGCTGGGGGACAGATGAAGCTTTCTTT
TRBJ2-3	TRBV2	-	TRBD1	CASSDRGTDTQYF	TGTGCCAGCAGTGACAGGGGGACAGATACGCAGTATTTT
TRBJ2-7	TRBV28	few	-	CASTGPYEQYF	TGTGCCTCCACAGGCCCTTACGAGCAGTACTTC
TRBJ2-2	TRBV19	-	-	CASRLTGEGNSGELFF	TGTGCCAGTAGGCTGACAGGAGAGGGGAATAGCGGGGAGCTGTTTTTT
TRBJ1-2	TRBV5-1	-	TRBD1	CASSFAGGTGPTRYGYTF	TGCGCCAGCAGCTTTGCCGGCGGGACAGGCCCGACACGCTATGGCTACACCTTC
TRBJ2-3	TRBV7-2	-	-	CASSHRQVGYADTQYF	TGTGCCAGCAGTCATCGACAGGTGGGGTACGCAGATACGCAGTATTTT
TRBJ1-1	TRBV3-1/TRBV3-2	-	-	CASSQDLRGRGTEAFF	TGTGCCAGCAGCCAAGACCTACGTGGGAGAGGCACTGAAGCTTTCTTT
TRBJ2-3	TRBV4-2	-	-	CASSQDEGVDTQYF	TGTGCCAGCAGCCAAGATGAAGGGGTGGATACGCAGTATTTT
TRBJ2-7	TRBV29-1	-	TRBD1	CSVEGQGVYEQYF	TGCAGCGTTGAGGGGCAGGGGGTTTACGAGCAGTACTTC
TRBJ2-1	TRBV3-1/TRBV3-2	-	-	CASSQESGLYNEQFF	TGTGCCAGCAGCCAAGAATCGGGACTGTACAATGAGCAGTTCTTC
TRBJ2-7	TRBV20-1	-	TRBD1	CSASAGTGSSYEQYF	TGCAGTGCTAGTGCCGGGACAGGGAGCTCCTACGAGCAGTACTTC
TRBJ2-7	TRBV9	-	TRBD1	CASSVGGQGAYEQYF	TGTGCCAGCAGCGTAGGGGGACAGGGGGCCTACGAGCAGTACTTC
TRBJ2-1	TRBV3-1/TRBV3-2	-	-	CASSLTGTPSFF	TGTGCCAGCAGCCTAACCGGGACTCCCTCGTTCTTC
TRBJ1-1	TRBV29-1	-	TRBD1	CSALRDRIEAFF	TGCAGCGCCCTAAGGGACAGAATTGAAGCTTTCTTT
TRBJ2-7	TRBV7-9	-	TRBD2	CASSGEGRPTYEQYF	TGTGCCAGCAGCGGGGAGGGTAGACCTACCTACGAGCAGTACTTC
TRBJ2-1	TRBV7-8	-	TRBD2	CASSLVQREGNNEQFF	TGTGCCAGCAGCTTAGTACAGCGGGAGGGCAACAATGAGCAGTTCTTC
TRBJ2-5	TRBV24-1	-	TRBD2	CATSDPRLAGEETQYF	TGTGCCACCAGTGATCCCCGACTAGCGGGAGAGGAGACCCAGTACTTC
TRBJ2-1	TRBV19	-	TRBD2	CASTLSIGTRSFRDEQFF	TGTGCCAGTACCTTATCGATCGGGACTAGGTCGTTCAGGGATGAGCAGTTCTTC
TRBJ1-2	TRBV12-3/TRBV12-4	-	-	CASSSIALLGYTF	TGTGCCAGCAGTTCAATCGCACTTTTGGGCTACACCTTC
TRBJ2-2	TRBV7-2	-	-	CASSLAFGAGELFF	TGTGCCAGCAGCTTAGCCTTCGGGGCCGGGGAGCTGTTTTTT
TRBJ2-7	TRBV5-1	-	TRBD2	CATGSPKNPGLANREYEQYF	TGCGCCACCGGCAGCCCTAAAAACCCGGGACTAGCGAATCGAGAATACGAGCAGTACTTC
TRBJ2-1	TRBV19	-	-	CASSPGTSTYNEQFF	TGTGCCAGTTCCCCCGGGACATCTACCTACAATGAGCAGTTCTTC
TRBJ1-2	TRBV29-1	few	TRBD1	CSVEVAGGYGYTF	TGCAGCGTTGAGGTGGCAGGGGGTTATGGCTACACCTTC
TRBJ1-1	TRBV3-1/TRBV3-2	-	-	CASSQERGNTEAFF	TGTGCCAGCAGCCAAGAGCGGGGGAACACTGAAGCTTTCTTT
TRBJ1-6	TRBV5-1	-	-	CASSLDRGSPLHF	TGCGCCAGCAGCTTGGATAGGGGCTCACCCCTCCACTTT
TRBJ1-1	TRBV11-2	-	-	CASSRYQGYTEAFF	TGTGCCAGCAGCCGGTATCAGGGGTACACTGAAGCTTTCTTT
TRBJ2-1	TRBV3-1/TRBV3-2	-	-	CASSQGMNEQFF	TGTGCCAGCAGCCAAGGTATGAATGAGCAGTTCTTC
TRBJ2-7	TRBV4-1	-	TRBD1	CASSQDKGFGTAEQYF	TGCGCCAGCAGCCAAGATAAGGGGTTTGGGACAGCCGAGCAGTACTTC
TRBJ1-5	TRBV19	-	TRBD1	CASKDSEGGHQPQHF	TGTGCCAGTAAAGACTCGGAAGGGGGCCATCAGCCCCAGCATTTT
TRBJ1-2	TRBV28	-	TRBD1	CASRSLRGQGLSNYGYTF	TGTGCCAGCAGATCACTGAGGGGACAGGGGCTATCTAACTATGGCTACACCTTC
TRBJ1-2	TRBV2	-	-	CASSEGLLEDYGYTF	TGTGCCAGCAGTGAAGGGCTTCTTGAGGACTATGGCTACACCTTC